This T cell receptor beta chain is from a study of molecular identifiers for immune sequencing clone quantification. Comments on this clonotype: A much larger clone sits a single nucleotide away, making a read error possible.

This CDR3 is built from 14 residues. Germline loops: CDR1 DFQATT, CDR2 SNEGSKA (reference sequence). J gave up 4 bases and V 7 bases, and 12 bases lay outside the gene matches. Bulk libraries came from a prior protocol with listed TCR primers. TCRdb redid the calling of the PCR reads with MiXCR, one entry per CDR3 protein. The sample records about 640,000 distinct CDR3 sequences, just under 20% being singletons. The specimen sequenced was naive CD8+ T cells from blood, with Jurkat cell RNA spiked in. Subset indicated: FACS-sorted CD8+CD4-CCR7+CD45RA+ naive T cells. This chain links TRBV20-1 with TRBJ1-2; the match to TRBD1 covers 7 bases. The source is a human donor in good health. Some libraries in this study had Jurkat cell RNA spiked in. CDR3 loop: CSVRLTGILYGYTF. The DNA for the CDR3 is TGCAGTGTCCGACTGACAGGGATACTCTATGGCTACACCTTC.